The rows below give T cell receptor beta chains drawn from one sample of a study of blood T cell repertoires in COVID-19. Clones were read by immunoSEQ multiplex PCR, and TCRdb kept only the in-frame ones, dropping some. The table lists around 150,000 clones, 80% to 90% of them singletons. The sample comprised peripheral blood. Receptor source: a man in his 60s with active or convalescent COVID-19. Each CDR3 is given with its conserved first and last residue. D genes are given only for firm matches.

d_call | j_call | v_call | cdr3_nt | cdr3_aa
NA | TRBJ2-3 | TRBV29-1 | TGCAGCGTTGACAAGCGATTTAGCACAGATACGCAGTATTTT | CSVDKRFSTDTQYF
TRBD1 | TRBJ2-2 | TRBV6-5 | TGTGCCAGCAGTCGGACAGGCGAGACCGGGGAGCTGTTTTTT | CASSRTGETGELFF
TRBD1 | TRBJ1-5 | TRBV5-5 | TGTGCCAGCAGCTGGGGACAGGGAACTCAGCCCCAGCATTTT | CASSWGQGTQPQHF
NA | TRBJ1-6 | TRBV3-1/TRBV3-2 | TGTGCCAGCAGCCCCCTTCGGTCCTATAATTCACCCCTCCACTTT | CASSPLRSYNSPLHF
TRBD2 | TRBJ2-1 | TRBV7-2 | TGTGCCAGCAGCTTAAGGGCGGGAGGGGGCTCCTACAATGAGCAGTTCTTC | CASSLRAGGGSYNEQFF
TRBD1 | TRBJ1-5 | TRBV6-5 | TGTGCCAGCAGGGCAGACAGGGAGCATCAGCCCCAGCATTTT | CASRADREHQPQHF
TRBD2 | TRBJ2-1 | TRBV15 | TGTGCCACCAGCAGGGGGACTAGCGGACTTTACAATGAGCAGTTCTTC | CATSRGTSGLYNEQFF
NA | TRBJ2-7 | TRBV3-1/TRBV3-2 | TGTGCCAGCACCCAGGAGGGTATCAAATCTGGCGAGCAGTACTTC | CASTQEGIKSGEQYF
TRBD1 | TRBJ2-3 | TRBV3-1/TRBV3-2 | TGTGCCAGCAGCCATCGGACAGGCCGGATTAGCACAGATACGCAGTATTTT | CASSHRTGRISTDTQYF
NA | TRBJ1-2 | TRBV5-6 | TGTGCCAGCAGCTTGGCAGGGGCGCTTTTCTATGGCTACACCTTC | CASSLAGALFYGYTF
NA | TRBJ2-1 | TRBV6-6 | TGTGCCACCCAGCGTTTCGGGTGGGAGCGGGTCGATGAGCAGTTCTTC | CATQRFGWERVDEQFF
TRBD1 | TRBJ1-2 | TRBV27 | TGTGCCAGCGGGACAGTCTATGGCTACACCTTC | CASGTVYGYTF